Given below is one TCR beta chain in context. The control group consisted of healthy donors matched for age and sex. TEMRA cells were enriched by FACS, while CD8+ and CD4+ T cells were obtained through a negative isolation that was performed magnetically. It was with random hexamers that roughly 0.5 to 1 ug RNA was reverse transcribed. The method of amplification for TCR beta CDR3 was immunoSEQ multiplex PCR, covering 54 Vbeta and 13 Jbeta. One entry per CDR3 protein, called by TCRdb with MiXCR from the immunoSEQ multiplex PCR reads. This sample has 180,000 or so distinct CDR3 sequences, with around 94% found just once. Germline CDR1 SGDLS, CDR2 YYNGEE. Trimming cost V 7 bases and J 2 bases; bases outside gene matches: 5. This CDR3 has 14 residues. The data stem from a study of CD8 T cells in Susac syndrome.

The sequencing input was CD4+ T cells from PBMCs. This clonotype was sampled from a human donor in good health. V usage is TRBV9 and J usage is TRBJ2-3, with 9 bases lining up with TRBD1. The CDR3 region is CASAGTGITDTQYF. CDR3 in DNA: TGTGCCAGCGCCGGGACAGGGATCACAGATACGCAGTATTTT.